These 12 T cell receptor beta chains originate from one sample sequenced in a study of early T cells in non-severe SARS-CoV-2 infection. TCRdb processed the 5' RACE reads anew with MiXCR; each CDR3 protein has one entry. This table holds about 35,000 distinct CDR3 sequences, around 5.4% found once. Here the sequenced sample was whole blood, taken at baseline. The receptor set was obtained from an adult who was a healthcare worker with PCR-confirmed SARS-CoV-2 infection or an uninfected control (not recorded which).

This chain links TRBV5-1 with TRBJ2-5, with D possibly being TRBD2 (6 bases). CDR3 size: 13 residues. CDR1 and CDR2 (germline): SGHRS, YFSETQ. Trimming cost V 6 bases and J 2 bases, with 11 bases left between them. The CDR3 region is CASKGTGQETQYF. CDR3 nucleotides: TGCGCCAGCAAAGGGACTGGGCAAGAGACCCAGTACTTC.

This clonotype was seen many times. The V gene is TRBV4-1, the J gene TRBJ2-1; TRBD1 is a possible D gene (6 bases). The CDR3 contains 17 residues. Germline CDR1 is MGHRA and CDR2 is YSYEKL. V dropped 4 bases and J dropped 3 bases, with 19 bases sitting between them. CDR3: CASSLEQGSNFYNEQFF. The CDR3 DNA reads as TGCGCCAGCAGCCTTGAACAGGGCTCAAATTTCTACAATGAGCAGTTCTTC.

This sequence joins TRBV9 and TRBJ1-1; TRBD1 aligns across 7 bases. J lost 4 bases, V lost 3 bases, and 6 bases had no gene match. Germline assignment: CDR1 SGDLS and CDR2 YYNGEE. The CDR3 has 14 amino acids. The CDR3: CASSAHRGPTEAFF. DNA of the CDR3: TGTGCCAGCAGCGCACACAGGGGACCCACTGAAGCTTTCTTT.

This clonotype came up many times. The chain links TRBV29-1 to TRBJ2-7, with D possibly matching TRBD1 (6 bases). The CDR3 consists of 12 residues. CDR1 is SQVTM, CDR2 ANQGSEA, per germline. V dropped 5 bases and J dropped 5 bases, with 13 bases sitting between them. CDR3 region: CSVRQGNHEQYF. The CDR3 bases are TGCAGCGTTAGGCAGGGGAACCACGAGCAGTACTTC.

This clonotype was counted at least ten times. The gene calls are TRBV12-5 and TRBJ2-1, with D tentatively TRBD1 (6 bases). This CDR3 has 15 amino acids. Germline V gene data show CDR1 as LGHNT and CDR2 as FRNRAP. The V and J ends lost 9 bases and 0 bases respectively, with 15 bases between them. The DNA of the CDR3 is TGTGCTAGCAAAACCCTGGACAGCTCCTACAATGAGCAGTTCTTC. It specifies CASKTLDSSYNEQFF.

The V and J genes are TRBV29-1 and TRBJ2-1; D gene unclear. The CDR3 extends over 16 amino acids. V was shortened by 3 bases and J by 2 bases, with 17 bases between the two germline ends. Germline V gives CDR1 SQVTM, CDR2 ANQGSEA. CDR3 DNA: TGCAGCGTTGAGGGAACCAGAAAGCAGGCCTACAATGAGCAGTTCTTC. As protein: CSVEGTRKQAYNEQFF.

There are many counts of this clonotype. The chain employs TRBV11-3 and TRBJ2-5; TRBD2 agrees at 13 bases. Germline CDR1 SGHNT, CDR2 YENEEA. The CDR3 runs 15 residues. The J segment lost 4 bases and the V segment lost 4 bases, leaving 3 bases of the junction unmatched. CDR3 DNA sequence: TGTGCCAGCAGCTCCGGACTAGCGGGAGTAGAGACCCAGTACTTC. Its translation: CASSSGLAGVETQYF.

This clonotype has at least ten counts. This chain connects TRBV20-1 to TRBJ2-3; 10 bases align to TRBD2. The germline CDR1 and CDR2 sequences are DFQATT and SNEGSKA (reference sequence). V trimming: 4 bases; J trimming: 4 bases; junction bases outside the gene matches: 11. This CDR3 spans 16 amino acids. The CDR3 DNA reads TGCAGTGCTAAGCATCTCAGCGGGAGGGCTTCAGATACGCAGTATTTT. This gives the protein CSAKHLSGRASDTQYF.

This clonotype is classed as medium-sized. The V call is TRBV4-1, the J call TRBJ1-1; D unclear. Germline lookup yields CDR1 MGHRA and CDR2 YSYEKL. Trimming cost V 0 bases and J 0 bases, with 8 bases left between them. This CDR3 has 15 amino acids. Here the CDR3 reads CASSQDRALNTEAFF. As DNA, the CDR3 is TGCGCCAGCAGCCAAGATCGGGCCCTGAACACTGAAGCTTTCTTT.

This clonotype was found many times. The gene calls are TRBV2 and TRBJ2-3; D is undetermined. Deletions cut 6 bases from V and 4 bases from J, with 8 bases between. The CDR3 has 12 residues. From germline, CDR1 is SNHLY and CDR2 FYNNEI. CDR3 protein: CASSPSSDTQYF. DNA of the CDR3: TGTGCCAGCAGCCCCTCGTCAGATACGCAGTATTTT. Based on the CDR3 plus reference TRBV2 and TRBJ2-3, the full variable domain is EPEVTQTPSHQVTQMGQEVILRCVPISNHLYFYWYRQILGQKVEFLVSFYNNEISEKSEIFDDQFSVERPDGSNFTLKIRSTKLEDSAMYFCASSPSSDTQYFGPGTRLTVL.

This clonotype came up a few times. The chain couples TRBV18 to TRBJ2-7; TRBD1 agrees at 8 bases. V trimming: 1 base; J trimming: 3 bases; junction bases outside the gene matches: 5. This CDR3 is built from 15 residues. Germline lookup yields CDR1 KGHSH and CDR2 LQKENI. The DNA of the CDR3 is TGTGCCAGCTCACCACGACAGGGGCACAACTACGAGCAGTACTTC. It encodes CASSPRQGHNYEQYF.

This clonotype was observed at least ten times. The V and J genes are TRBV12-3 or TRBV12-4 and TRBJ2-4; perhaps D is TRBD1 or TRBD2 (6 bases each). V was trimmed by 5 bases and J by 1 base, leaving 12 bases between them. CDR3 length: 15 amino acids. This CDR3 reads CASSRGLGAKNIQYF. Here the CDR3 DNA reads TGTGCCAGCAGTCGGGGGCTGGGGGCCAAAAACATTCAGTACTTC.